This T cell receptor (beta chain) stems from a study of CD8+CD57+ T cells in acquired aplastic anemia. An expansion of CD8+CD57+ cells by flow cytometry had been shown in patients chosen for sequencing. As a group, the patients uniformly had severe acquired aplastic anemia. The length of the CDR3 is 13 residues. Trimming pared 5 bases from V and 4 bases from J, leaving 9 bases between. Germline values: CDR1 SNHLY, CDR2 FYNNEI. Overall study findings and caveats: Between patients and controls, over 25 CD8+ CDR3 sequences were found in common.

Comments on this clonotype: Its specificity is not known.

It was genomic DNA that served as the template for profiling TCR beta VDJ and CDR3. TCRdb re-called the reads with MiXCR, one entry per CDR3 protein. The sample has roughly 100,000 distinct CDR3 sequences, about 63% seen once. The genes are TRBV2 and TRBJ2-1, with D uncertain. Sequenced input: sorted CD4+, CD8+, or CD8+CD57+ T cells (not recorded which) from PBMCs. The clonotype comes from a human donor with aplastic anemia. CDR3 loop: CASSRPGYNEQFF. In DNA form, the CDR3 reads TGTGCCAGCAGTAGACCGGGTTACAATGAGCAGTTCTTC.